These 18 T cell receptor beta chains were all obtained from the same sample, sequenced in a study of cytomegalovirus exposure and HLA in healthy donors. Libraries were prepared by immunoSEQ multiplex PCR; TCRdb keeps only in-frame clonotypes and omits some of them. Of about 120,000 clones in the sample, more than 75% were seen once. The sample taken for sequencing was PBMCs. The receptor source for this set is a woman aged 25 to 45 in good health and CMV-seronegative.

This chain links TRBV19 with TRBJ2-1, with TRBD1 matching over 11 bases. CDR1 and CDR2 (germline): LNHDA, SQIVND (reference sequence). V lost 5 bases and J lost 5; bases outside the gene matches: 5. The CDR3 is 15 amino acids. CDR3 protein: CASSAGTGGHNEQFF. CDR3 sequence (DNA): TGTGCCAGTAGTGCCGGGACAGGGGGGCACAATGAGCAGTTCTTC.

J is TRBJ2-3 and V is TRBV27, with 10 positions matching TRBD2. Germline CDR1 reads MNHEY; CDR2 reads SMNVEV (reference sequence). The CDR3 is 13 residues long. V lost 10 bases, J lost 5 bases, and 6 bases stayed unmatched. CDR3 amino acids: CATSGGARDTQYF. Written as DNA, the CDR3 is TGTGCCACAAGCGGGGGGGCTAGAGATACGCAGTATTTT.

V and J are TRBV9 and TRBJ2-1; no clear D. The germline CDR1 and CDR2 sequences are SGDLS and YYNGEE. The CDR3 has 13 amino acids. V shed 0 bases and J shed 9 bases, with 10 bases lying between them. The chain's CDR3 is CASSVDVVGEQFF. The CDR3 nucleotides read TGTGCCAGCAGCGTAGACGTAGTTGGTGAGCAGTTCTTC.

This clone was counted a single time. DNA for the CDR3: TGTGCCAGCAGCTTAAGCCGGGACTCCTACGAGCAGTACTTC. This sequence encodes CASSLSRDSYEQYF. The chain combines TRBV7-2 with TRBJ2-7, with D possibly matching TRBD2 (5 bases). This CDR3 is built from 14 residues. Trimming cost V 2 bases and J 0 bases, with 8 bases left between them. Germline lookup yields CDR1 SGHTA and CDR2 FQGNSA.

A single count supports this clone. The rearrangement uses TRBV4-3 and TRBJ1-3; no definite D call. The length of the CDR3 is 16 residues. V was pared by 0 bases and J by 3 bases, with 12 bases between. Germline CDR1 and CDR2: LGHNA and YSLEER. CDR3 region: CASSQDNREFGNTIYF. For the CDR3, the DNA is TGCGCCAGCAGCCAAGATAATCGGGAATTTGGAAACACCATATATTTT.

With respect to this clone: The junction differs from germline at one of its ends, possibly a read error. The chain carries TRBV5-4 and TRBJ2-2, with 8 positions matching TRBD1. Germline assignment: CDR1 SGHNT and CDR2 YYREEE (reference sequence). The CDR3 contains 17 residues. CDR3 residues: CASSEGQGQTYTGELFF. As DNA, the CDR3 is TGTGCCAGCAGCGAAGGACAGGGACAAACCTACACCGGTGAGCTGTTTTTT.

This clone was recorded only once. This chain joins TRBV7-2 and TRBJ1-1, with TRBD1 as a possible D gene (6 bases). CDR1 and CDR2 (germline): SGHTA, FQGNSA. CDR3 length: 16 residues. The V and J ends lost 5 bases and 7 bases respectively, with 23 bases between them. Here the CDR3 reads CASSLGGGASENEAFF. Written as DNA, the CDR3 is TGTGCCAGCAGCCTCGGAGGGGGGGCTTCTGAAAATGAAGCTTTCTTT.

J is TRBJ1-2 and V is TRBV9, with D possibly matching TRBD1 (6 bases). The CDR3 is 17 amino acids. V was clipped by 0 bases and J by 0 bases, with 15 bases between them. Germline V CDR1 and CDR2: SGDLS, YYNGEE. CDR3 region: CASSVEIGGLPNYGYTF. CDR3 coding DNA: TGTGCCAGCAGCGTAGAGATCGGGGGGCTCCCTAACTATGGCTACACCTTC.

This clone appeared once. J is TRBJ1-6 and V is TRBV5-4; TRBD1 matches at 7 bases. The CDR3 has 15 amino acids. Unmatched junction bases numbered 9, after V lost 5 bases and J lost 7 bases. The V gene's germline CDR1 is SGHNT and CDR2 YYREEE (reference sequence). The CDR3 sequence: CASSYLGQPNSPLHF. The CDR3 DNA reads TGTGCCAGCAGTTACTTGGGACAGCCAAATTCACCCCTCCACTTT.

The chain couples TRBV4-3 to TRBJ2-3; 7 bases agree with TRBD2. Trimming removed 0 bases from V and 1 base from J; junction bases left unmatched: 1. The CDR3 totals 15 residues. The germline gives CDR1 LGHNA, CDR2 YSLEER. The CDR3 is CASSQEAGGTDTQYF. The DNA for the CDR3 is TGCGCCAGCAGCCAAGAGGCGGGGGGCACAGATACGCAGTATTTT.

V usage is TRBV13 and J usage is TRBJ1-1, with 7 bases that match TRBD1. Germline CDR1 and CDR2: PRHDT and FYEKMQ (reference sequence). The CDR3 is made up of 13 amino acids. V lost 5 bases and J lost 10; bases outside the gene matches: 10. The CDR3 here is CASSPQVAGGAFF. The CDR3 region has the DNA TGTGCCAGCAGCCCCCAGGTGGCAGGGGGAGCTTTCTTT.

The V gene is TRBV7-9, the J gene TRBJ2-7; D unclear. This CDR3 is 15 amino acids long. The V and J ends lost 0 bases and 7 bases respectively, with 16 bases between them. CDR1 and CDR2 (germline): SEHNR, FQNEAQ (reference sequence). Written as DNA, the CDR3 is TGTGCCAGCAGCTTAGCGAACCGAGGATCCGGAGAGCAGTACTTC. Translating it yields CASSLANRGSGEQYF.

The J gene is TRBJ1-6, the V gene TRBV5-1; 8 positions agree with TRBD1. The CDR3 is made up of 17 amino acids. Germline CDR1 SGHRS, CDR2 YFSETQ. The V gene end was trimmed by 0 bases and the J gene end by 10 bases; junction bases not matched to a gene: 12. Here the CDR3 reads CASSLVAGGKGRSPLHF. The DNA of the CDR3 is TGCGCCAGCAGCTTGGTGGCAGGGGGCAAAGGGCGCTCACCCCTCCACTTT.

This chain connects TRBV20-1 to TRBJ2-5, with D maybe TRBD2 (6 bases). Trimming pared 7 bases from V and 5 bases from J, leaving 11 bases between. Germline V CDR1 and CDR2: DFQATT, SNEGSKA (reference sequence). The CDR3 is 11 amino acids. CDR3 amino acids: CSGGAMETQYF. The CDR3 nucleotides are TGCAGTGGCGGGGCGATGGAGACCCAGTACTTC.

Here the CDR3 DNA reads TGTGCCAGCAGTGCCCGGGGACAGGGCGATGAGCAGTTCTTC. Translation gives CASSARGQGDEQFF. This chain connects TRBV6-4 to TRBJ2-1; 9 nucleotides match TRBD1. Trimming removed 4 bases from V and 8 bases from J; junction bases left unmatched: 6. This CDR3 region has 14 residues. Germline CDR1 is MRHNA and CDR2 is SNTAGT.

V usage is TRBV7-9 and J usage is TRBJ2-7; 9 nucleotides agree with TRBD1. The CDR3 spans 15 residues. The V gene end was trimmed by 4 bases and the J gene end by 1 base; junction bases not matched to a gene: 5. Germline loops: CDR1 SEHNR, CDR2 FQNEAQ (reference sequence). CDR3 protein: CASSSRDRVSYEQYF. Written as DNA, the CDR3 is TGTGCCAGCAGCTCCCGGGACAGGGTTTCCTACGAGCAGTACTTC.

The V call is TRBV5-1, the J call TRBJ2-1, with D possibly TRBD2 on 5 matching bases. V dropped 3 bases and J dropped 4 bases, with 14 bases sitting between them. Germline assignment: CDR1 SGHRS and CDR2 YFSETQ. This CDR3 has 15 amino acids. DNA of the CDR3: TGCGCCAGCAGCTCGGTTCGGGGAACGTACAATGAGCAGTTCTTC. Translating it yields CASSSVRGTYNEQFF.

The chain has TRBV6-5 and TRBJ1-6, with 9 positions matching TRBD1. This CDR3 is built from 14 residues. The germline V gene has CDR1 MNHEY and CDR2 SVGAGI. V dropped 6 bases and J dropped 10; count of bases not matched to a gene: 7. CDR3 amino acids: CASRPQGALSPLHF. The CDR3 DNA sequence: TGTGCCAGCAGGCCACAGGGGGCCCTATCACCCCTCCACTTT.